The 10 T cell receptor beta chains given below trace back to one sample, sequenced in a study of cytomegalovirus exposure and HLA in healthy donors. Use of 60 Vbeta and 13 Jbeta primers characterized the PCR. TCRdb's copy holds only in-frame clones and misses some; the assay was immunoSEQ multiplex PCR. Of approximately 150,000 clones in the sample, roughly 80% are singletons; the top ten hold roughly 2.8%. The specimen was PBMCs. Receptors originate from a woman aged 30 to 39 in good health and CMV-seronegative.

The V gene is TRBV18, the J gene TRBJ2-2; 7 bases are a match to TRBD2. CDR1 and CDR2 (germline): KGHSH, LQKENI. CDR3 size: 16 residues. J lost 3 bases, V lost 3 bases, and 7 bases had no gene match. DNA for the CDR3: TGTGCCAGCTCACCGAGGACGGCGGGGGACACCGGGGAGCTGTTTTTT. Amino acid sequence: CASSPRTAGDTGELFF.

The sample holds a few counts of this clone. This rearrangement joins TRBV28 to TRBJ2-6; the D is unclear. V was cut by 7 bases and J by 0 bases, with 4 bases left in between. CDR3 size: 13 residues. Germline CDR1 and CDR2: MDHEN and SYDVKM. In nucleotides, the CDR3 is TGTGCCAGCATGAGCTCTGGGGCCAACGTCCTGACTTTC. This sequence encodes CASMSSGANVLTF.

V usage is TRBV5-1 and J usage is TRBJ2-5; D is ambiguous. The J call may be wrong; the DNA end is better matched by TRBJ2-7. This CDR3 spans 11 amino acids. Germline V gene data show CDR1 as SGHRS and CDR2 as YFSETQ. Written as DNA, the CDR3 is TGCGCCAGCAGCTCTTCCTACGAGCAGTACTTC. Translating gives CASSSSYEQYF.

This sequence joins TRBV2 and TRBJ2-1; the match to TRBD2 covers 9 bases. The CDR3 covers 12 residues. With 8 bases clipped from V and 7 bases from J, the junction kept 3 bases outside the gene matches. The germline V gene encodes CDR1 SNHLY and CDR2 FYNNEI. This CDR3 is CASGLAGNEQFF. The CDR3 bases are TGTGCCAGCGGCCTAGCGGGAAATGAGCAGTTCTTC.

The chain's CDR3 is CASSLVGTGLITSRNQPQHF. CDR3 in DNA: TGTGCCAGCAGCTTGGTAGGGACAGGGTTGATCACGTCTCGAAATCAGCCCCAGCATTTT. The chain recombines TRBV5-8 with TRBJ1-5, with 9 positions matching TRBD1. This CDR3 spans 20 amino acids. Trimming cost V 0 bases and J 4 bases; bases outside gene matches: 17. Per germline, CDR1 SGHTS and CDR2 YDEGEE.

This clone was seen once. The chain has TRBV20-1 and TRBJ1-1; D is unclear. The CDR3 has 10 residues. Germline CDR1 and CDR2: DFQATT and SNEGSKA (reference sequence). Trimming removed 5 bases at V and 7 bases at J, with 8 bases between. The chain's CDR3 is CSALRCEAFF. The CDR3 region has the DNA TGCAGTGCTCTGAGATGTGAAGCTTTCTTT.

This clone came up once. The chain carries TRBV6-1 and TRBJ1-6, with 8 bases aligning to TRBD1. Germline V gene lookup returns CDR1 MNHNS and CDR2 SASEGT. The CDR3 spans 18 residues. J lost 8 bases, V lost 0 bases, and 12 bases had no gene match. The CDR3 DNA reads TGTGCCAGCAGTGAAGCGCATCTGGCAGGGGGCACGGATTCACCCCTCCACTTT. Protein sequence: CASSEAHLAGGTDSPLHF.

The CDR3 spells CASREYYEQYF. CDR3 coding DNA: TGTGCCAGCCGAGAATACTACGAGCAGTACTTC. The chain links TRBV2 to TRBJ2-5; D call uncertain. TRBJ2-7 explains the end of the DNA better; the J call may be wrong. Germline CDR1 reads SNHLY; CDR2 reads FYNNEI. CDR3 length equals 11 residues.

The chain recombines TRBV5-1 with TRBJ1-1; the D gene is possibly TRBD1 (5 bases). CDR1 is SGHRS and CDR2 is YFSETQ in the germline V gene. The CDR3 runs 14 residues. The V end lost 2 bases, the J end lost 1 base, and 9 bases lay between the germline ends. The CDR3 loop is CASSFTGRNTEAFF. The CDR3 DNA is TGCGCCAGCAGCTTTACAGGAAGGAACACTGAAGCTTTCTTT. Using reference TRBV5-1 and TRBJ1-1 for the parts outside the CDR3, the full variable domain is KAGVTQTPRYLIKTRGQQVTLSCSPISGHRSVSWYQQTPGQGLQFLFEYFSETQRNKGNFPGRFSGRQFSNSRSEMNVSTLELGDSALYLCASSFTGRNTEAFFGQGTRLTVV.

This chain joins TRBV5-1 and TRBJ1-6; 7 nucleotides agree with TRBD1. CDR1 is SGHRS, CDR2 YFSETQ, per germline. The CDR3 contains 13 residues. The V gene end was trimmed by 6 bases and the J gene end by 10 bases; junction bases not matched to a gene: 7. CDR3 protein: CASTGQDSSPLHF. In nucleotides, the CDR3 is TGCGCCAGCACTGGACAGGACTCCTCACCCCTCCACTTT.